This TCR beta chain comes out of a study of blood T cell repertoires in COVID-19. As for the study in general: COVID-19 samples collected from the United States, Italy and Spain covered acute and convalescent phases. Sample material is recorded as cDNA or gDNA derived from T cells, B-cell-depleted T cells, or PBMCs.

V trimming: 4 bases; J trimming: 0 bases; junction bases outside the gene matches: 9. Germline assignment: CDR1 LGHNA and CDR2 YNFKEQ. The CDR3 is 17 amino acids. How the authors handled the data: By means of reference gene primer amplification, nucleated cell counts were estimated. Assay used: immunoSEQ multiplex PCR; TCRdb lists only in-frame clones, some missing. Clone size and the V and J calls come from that table; the DNA yielded D and trimming. The table records around 140,000 clones, approximately 88% of them present only once. The specimen was peripheral blood. The chain is built from TRBV4-2 and TRBJ2-1; 7 nucleotides agree with TRBD2. The sequence came from a human donor in a cohort sampled during active COVID-19. The DNA for the CDR3 is TGTGCCAGCAGCCCTAGGGTGGCGGGGGTCTCCTACAATGAGCAGTTCTTC. Its translation: CASSPRVAGVSYNEQFF.